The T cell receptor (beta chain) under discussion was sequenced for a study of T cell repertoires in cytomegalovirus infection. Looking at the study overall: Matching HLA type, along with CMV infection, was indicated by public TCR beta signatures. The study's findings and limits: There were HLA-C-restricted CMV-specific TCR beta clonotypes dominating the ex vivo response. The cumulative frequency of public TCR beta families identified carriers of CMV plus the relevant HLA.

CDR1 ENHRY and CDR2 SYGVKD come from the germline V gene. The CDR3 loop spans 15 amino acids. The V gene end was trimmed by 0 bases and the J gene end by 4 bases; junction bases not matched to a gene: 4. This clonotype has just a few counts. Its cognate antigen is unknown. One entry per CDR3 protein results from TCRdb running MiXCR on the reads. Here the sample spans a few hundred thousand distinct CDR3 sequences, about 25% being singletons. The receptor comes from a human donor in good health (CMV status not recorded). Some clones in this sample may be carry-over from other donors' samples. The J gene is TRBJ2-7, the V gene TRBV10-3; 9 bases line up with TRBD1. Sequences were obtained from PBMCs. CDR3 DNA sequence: TGTGCCATCAGTGAGTCATTAGGGACAGGGTACGAGCAGTACGTC. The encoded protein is CAISESLGTGYEQYV.